One and the same sample provided the 27 T cell receptor beta chains below, sequenced in a study of blood T cell repertoires in COVID-19. Here immunoSEQ multiplex PCR was the method, and the copy in TCRdb shows in-frame clones only, minus some. The repertoire has about 200,000 clones, 86% of them found once; the top ten carry roughly 10%. Sequencing input: peripheral blood. Receptor source: a woman between 45 and 60 years old with COVID-19, enrolled during active disease.

The chain combines TRBV19 with TRBJ1-6, with 9 positions matching TRBD1. CDR3 size: 15 residues. Trimming took 9 bases from V and 8 from J; bases not matched to a gene: 11. Germline assignment: CDR1 LNHDA and CDR2 SQIVND (reference sequence). The CDR3 loop reads CASRGWDREDSPLHF. The CDR3 bases are TGTGCCAGCCGGGGGTGGGACAGGGAAGATTCACCCCTCCACTTT.

The rearrangement joins TRBV6-2 or TRBV6-3 to TRBJ2-7; D not certain. The CDR3 extends over 13 amino acids. Germline CDR1 and CDR2: MNHEY and SVGEGT. Deletions cut 4 bases from V and 4 bases from J, with 11 bases between. CDR3 in amino acids: CASSLWAGYEQYF. As DNA, the CDR3 is TGTGCCAGCAGTTTGTGGGCTGGGTACGAGCAGTACTTC.

The V call is TRBV7-2, the J call TRBJ1-3, with D unresolved. V was shortened by 2 bases and J by 4 bases, with 18 bases between the two germline ends. CDR3 length: 17 residues. Germline V lookup: CDR1 SGHTA, CDR2 FQGNSA. CDR3 region: CASSLTPVPTSGNTIYF. The DNA for the CDR3 is TGTGCCAGCAGCTTAACCCCCGTCCCAACGAGCGGAAACACCATATATTTT.

This chain uses TRBV6-5 with TRBJ1-6, with 8 bases fitting TRBD1. The trim removed 6 bases at V and 6 bases at J, leaving 4 bases unmatched. Looked up from germline, CDR1 is MNHEY and CDR2 is SVGAGI. The CDR3 extends over 14 amino acids. The CDR3 loop reads CASRRDRSNSPLHF. The CDR3 DNA sequence: TGTGCCAGCAGACGGGACAGGTCTAATTCACCCCTCCACTTT.

Comment on this clone: The junction departs from the called germline gene at one end, perhaps through a read error. Additional DNA sequences in this sample encode the identical CDR3. The chain couples TRBV27 to TRBJ1-1, with D unclear. CDR3 length: 13 amino acids. The V gene's germline CDR1 is MNHEY and CDR2 SMNVEV (reference sequence). CDR3 in amino acids: CASSFGQNAEAFF. CDR3 in DNA: TGTGCCAGCAGTTTTGGGCAGAACGCTGAAGCTTTCTTT.

This clone was counted many times. This chain connects TRBV4-1 to TRBJ1-5; 9 bases fit TRBD1. The V gene's germline CDR1 is MGHRA and CDR2 YSYEKL. The J segment lost 7 bases and the V segment lost 4 bases, leaving 8 bases of the junction unmatched. The CDR3 covers 15 residues. The CDR3 loop is CASSLAGTGSQPQHF. The CDR3 coding sequence is TGCGCCAGCAGCCTTGCCGGGACAGGGTCCCAGCCCCAGCATTTT.

The chain combines TRBV7-3 with TRBJ2-2; tentatively, D is TRBD1 (6 bases). CDR3 size: 17 residues. CDR1 and CDR2 from the germline V gene are SGHTA and FQGTGA. V lost 6 bases and J 1 base, leaving 18 bases between the germline ends. In nucleotides, the CDR3 is TGTGCCAGCAGTTTTATCAGGGGACGGATGAACACCGGGGAGCTGTTTTTT. It translates to CASSFIRGRMNTGELFF.

This clone occurred once. The V gene is TRBV27, the J gene TRBJ2-3, with a tentative D call TRBD1 (5 bases). Trimming removed 7 bases at V and 6 bases at J, with 26 bases between. The germline gives CDR1 MNHEY, CDR2 SMNVEV (reference sequence). The CDR3 runs to 17 residues. The CDR3 DNA sequence: TGTGCCAGCACCAATCAGGGTCTCGGGCAGGCGTTGGATACGCAGTATTTT. Translated: CASTNQGLGQALDTQYF.

In DNA, the CDR3 is TGTGCCACCGGTACAGGAGTTTTGAGTAACTATGGCTACACCTTC. Translated: CATGTGVLSNYGYTF. The J gene is TRBJ1-2, the V gene TRBV15; D might be TRBD1 (5 bases). The germline gives CDR1 LNHNV, CDR2 YYDKDF (reference sequence). Trimming shortened V by 8 bases and J by 1 base, and 17 bases separated the two germline ends. This CDR3 comprises 15 residues.

V and J are TRBV3-1 (or the pseudogene TRBV3-2) and TRBJ1-5, with a tentative D call TRBD1 (5 bases). Trimming took 0 bases from V and 9 from J, leaving 18 bases between them. Germline CDR1 and CDR2: LGHDT and YNNKEL (reference sequence). The CDR3 covers 16 residues. Here the CDR3 reads CASSQDLPGGGSPQHF. The CDR3 DNA reads TGTGCCAGCAGCCAAGATCTTCCAGGCGGGGGATCGCCCCAGCATTTT.

The chain is built from TRBV28 and TRBJ2-5; 7 bases agree with TRBD1. V lost 5 bases to trimming and J lost 3 bases; unmatched junction nucleotides: 9. The CDR3 spans 15 residues. Germline lookup yields CDR1 MDHEN and CDR2 SYDVKM. The CDR3 DNA follows: TGTGCCAGCAGTCCTGCCGGGACAGTGGAAGAGACCCAGTACTTC. This translates into CASSPAGTVEETQYF.

The chain combines TRBV19 with TRBJ1-2, with TRBD1 matching over 8 bases. Germline values: CDR1 LNHDA, CDR2 SQIVND (reference sequence). The CDR3 covers 14 residues. Trimming removed 7 bases from V and 7 bases from J; junction bases left unmatched: 11. CDR3 protein: CASKSGGQGGGYTF. CDR3 nucleotides: TGTGCCAGTAAATCAGGTGGACAGGGAGGTGGCTACACCTTC.

The gene calls are TRBV7-6 and TRBJ1-5; D possibly corresponds to TRBD1 (5 bases). V lost 1 base and J lost 6, with 13 bases in between. From germline, CDR1 is SGHVS and CDR2 FNYEAQ. This CDR3 spans 15 amino acids. The CDR3 reads CASSLEQGFGQPQHF. As DNA, the CDR3 is TGTGCCAGCAGCTTAGAGCAGGGTTTCGGTCAGCCCCAGCATTTT. Using reference TRBV7-6 and TRBJ1-5 for the parts outside the CDR3, the full variable domain is GAGVSQSPRYKVTKRGQDVALRCDPISGHVSLYWYRQALGQGPEFLTYFNYEAQQDKSGLPNDRFSAERPEGSISTLTIQRTEQRDSAMYRCASSLEQGFGQPQHFGDGTRLSIL.

The chain couples TRBV27 to TRBJ2-3, with TRBD1 identical over 7 bases. V dropped 2 bases and J dropped 7; count of bases not matched to a gene: 9. Germline lookup yields CDR1 MNHEY and CDR2 SMNVEV (reference sequence). The length of the CDR3 is 15 residues. This chain's CDR3 is CASSLKRQGAYTQYF. The CDR3 DNA follows: TGTGCCAGCAGTTTAAAGCGACAGGGCGCGTATACGCAGTATTTT.

The V gene is TRBV12-5, the J gene TRBJ2-1; no firm D call. The length of the CDR3 is 15 residues. V lost 6 bases and J 4 bases, leaving 16 bases between the germline ends. From germline, CDR1 is LGHNT and CDR2 FRNRAP. CDR3 region: CASGDPRRSYNEQFF. For the CDR3, the DNA is TGTGCTAGTGGAGATCCCCGGCGGAGTTACAATGAGCAGTTCTTC.

The chain is built from TRBV19 and TRBJ2-1, with 11 bases lining up with TRBD2. Unmatched junction bases numbered 2, after V lost 7 bases and J lost 3 bases. This CDR3 has 14 residues. CDR1 is LNHDA, CDR2 SQIVND, per germline (reference sequence). The CDR3 coding sequence is TGTGCCAGTAATCTAGCGGGGGGCTACAATGAGCAGTTCTTC. Translation gives CASNLAGGYNEQFF.

For the CDR3, the DNA is TGTGCCAGCAGCTTGGACAGGGAAACTGGAAACACCATATATTTT. Its protein product is CASSLDRETGNTIYF. The J gene is TRBJ1-3, the V gene TRBV5-5; TRBD1 might be the D (6 bases). Trimming removed 0 bases at V and 2 bases at J, with 9 bases between. The CDR3 runs 15 residues. CDR1 and CDR2 (germline): SGHKS, YYEKEE (reference sequence). Together with reference TRBV5-5 and TRBJ1-3, the CDR3 gives the full variable domain: DAGVTQSPTHLIKTRGQQVTLRCSPISGHKSVSWYQQVLGQGPQFIFQYYEKEERGRGNFPDRFSARQFPNYSSELNVNALLLGDSALYLCASSLDRETGNTIYFGEGSWLTVV.

This clone turned up a few times. The V and J genes are TRBV30 and TRBJ1-2; a possible D gene is TRBD1 (5 bases). Per the germline V gene, CDR1 is GTSNPN and CDR2 is SVGIG (reference sequence). The CDR3 is made up of 13 amino acids. V gave up 2 bases and J gave up 6 bases, with 13 bases separating them. The CDR3 coding sequence is TGTGCCTGGAGTCATATGGGGCAGGATGGCTACACCTTC. This encodes CAWSHMGQDGYTF.

This rearrangement joins TRBV10-3 to TRBJ2-3, with a weak D call TRBD1 (5 bases). Germline values: CDR1 ENHRY, CDR2 SYGVKD. The CDR3 covers 15 residues. V was trimmed by 10 bases and J by 0 bases, leaving 17 bases between them. The CDR3 nucleotides read TGTGCCACCGCCCACAGGTCGACTAGCACAGATACGCAGTATTTT. Its translation: CATAHRSTSTDTQYF.

The rearrangement joins TRBV7-2 to TRBJ1-2; TRBD1 agrees at 7 bases. V was clipped by 2 bases and J by 5 bases; unmatched bases: 8. The germline V gene has CDR1 SGHTA and CDR2 FQGNSA. This CDR3 contains 15 residues. The CDR3 protein is CASSLTRDRYYGYTF. The CDR3 DNA is TGTGCCAGCAGCTTAACCAGGGACAGATATTATGGCTACACCTTC.

The chain has TRBV5-1 and TRBJ2-7, with TRBD1 matching 7 bases. V trimming: 5 bases; J trimming: 13 bases; junction bases outside the gene matches: 15. Germline V CDR1 and CDR2: SGHRS, YFSETQ. The CDR3 consists of 13 residues. Written as DNA, the CDR3 is TGCGCCAGCAGTCTTAACCGGGACAGCACACCCTACTTC. This gives the protein CASSLNRDSTPYF.

A single count supports this clone. The chain has TRBV27 and TRBJ1-2; 8 nucleotides agree with TRBD1. The CDR3 has 15 residues. Trimming took 2 bases from V and 2 from J; bases not matched to a gene: 4. Germline CDR1 and CDR2: MNHEY and SMNVEV (reference sequence). The CDR3 here is CASSLTRGQNYGYTF. The CDR3 bases are TGTGCCAGCAGTTTAACCAGGGGGCAGAACTATGGCTACACCTTC.

The count of this clone is one. The V gene is TRBV27, the J gene TRBJ2-7; 7 positions agree with TRBD1. Germline V gene data show CDR1 as MNHEY and CDR2 as SMNVEV (reference sequence). The CDR3 is 15 residues long. With 3 bases clipped from V and 0 bases from J, the junction kept 5 bases outside the gene matches. The CDR3 coding sequence is TGTGCCAGCAGTTTTACTTGGGACAGCTCCTACGAGCAGTACTTC. It encodes CASSFTWDSSYEQYF.

This chain joins TRBV5-4 and TRBJ1-1; no clear D gene. The V and J ends lost 0 bases and 0 bases respectively, with 12 bases between them. The CDR3 runs 16 residues. Per germline, CDR1 SGHNT and CDR2 YYREEE (reference sequence). For the CDR3, the DNA is TGTGCCAGCAGCTTGGACGGCAGCACTATGAACACTGAAGCTTTCTTT. Its translation is CASSLDGSTMNTEAFF.

This clone was detected only once. The chain has TRBV27 and TRBJ2-2; the D gene is possibly TRBD1 (5 bases). This CDR3 has 12 amino acids. Trimming removed 7 bases at V and 4 bases at J, with 7 bases between. The germline gives CDR1 MNHEY, CDR2 SMNVEV (reference sequence). The CDR3 DNA reads TGTGCCAGCAATCAGGGCACCGGGGAGCTGTTTTTT. Protein sequence: CASNQGTGELFF.

This clone was seen only once. CDR3 residues: CASSPRTAYEQYF. The CDR3 nucleotides read TGCGCCAGCAGCCCTCGGACAGCGTACGAGCAGTACTTC. The chain couples TRBV10-1 to TRBJ2-7; tentatively, D is TRBD1 (6 bases). The V and J ends lost 6 bases and 4 bases respectively, with 13 bases between them. The CDR3 has 13 amino acids. The germline V gene encodes CDR1 WNHNN and CDR2 SYGVQD (reference sequence).

The chain combines TRBV10-3 with TRBJ2-7; 9 bases line up with TRBD2. Germline V gene sequence: CDR1 ENHRY, CDR2 SYGVKD. V trimming: 5 bases; J trimming: 4 bases; junction bases outside the gene matches: 3. The CDR3 runs 13 residues. The CDR3 DNA reads as TGTGCCATCAGTCCAGCGGGGGGTTACGAGCAGTACGTC. Translated: CAISPAGGYEQYV.